The 16 T cell receptor beta chains listed next were all sequenced from one sample in a study of blood T cell repertoires in COVID-19. Repertoires were generated with immunoSEQ multiplex PCR, while TCRdb's copy carries only in-frame clones and drops some. This sample has 80,000 or so clones, with roughly 82% found just once. What was sequenced was peripheral blood. The origin of the receptors is a man aged 55 to 70 with acute or convalescent COVID-19.

This chain joins TRBV7-2 and TRBJ1-5, with D possibly being TRBD1 (5 bases). V was trimmed by 0 bases and J by 2 bases, leaving 11 bases between them. Germline-derived CDR1 and CDR2 are SGHTA and FQGNSA. The CDR3 extends over 16 amino acids. The CDR3 DNA reads TGTGCCAGCAGCTTAGCGTGGGGCTCTGGCAATCAGCCCCAGCATTTT. This gives the protein CASSLAWGSGNQPQHF.

V usage is TRBV7-2 and J usage is TRBJ2-4, with a possible D match to TRBD2 (6 bases). V was clipped by 5 bases and J by 0 bases, with 8 bases between them. The CDR3 contains 14 residues. The germline gives CDR1 SGHTA, CDR2 FQGNSA. The CDR3 here is CASSEGLAKNIQYF. The CDR3 DNA is TGTGCCAGCAGCGAGGGACTAGCCAAAAACATTCAGTACTTC.

The V gene is TRBV28, the J gene TRBJ1-3, with D possibly matching TRBD1 (5 bases). The V end lost 3 bases, the J end lost 0 bases, and 6 bases lay between the germline ends. The length of the CDR3 is 14 residues. Germline lookup yields CDR1 MDHEN and CDR2 SYDVKM. The CDR3 protein is CASSLGHSGNTIYF. DNA of the CDR3: TGTGCCAGCAGTTTGGGGCACTCTGGAAACACCATATATTTT.

The V and J genes are TRBV5-1 and TRBJ2-5; D remains ambiguous. Trimming took 4 bases from V and 5 from J, leaving 6 bases between them. CDR1 SGHRS and CDR2 YFSETQ come from the germline V gene. The CDR3 contains 11 residues. The CDR3 spells CASSELETQYF. The CDR3 nucleotides are TGCGCCAGCAGCGAGTTGGAGACCCAGTACTTC.

In its sample, this clone was seen once. The chain is built from TRBV7-9 and TRBJ1-1; D is unclear. The CDR3 sequence is 14 residues long. V was clipped by 5 bases and J by 0 bases, with 10 bases between them. The germline CDR1 and CDR2 sequences are SEHNR and FQNEAQ (reference sequence). CDR3 DNA: TGTGCCAGCAGCGCCCGACTGATGAACACTGAAGCTTTCTTT. It specifies CASSARLMNTEAFF.

This chain uses TRBV7-9 with TRBJ2-3, with a weak D call TRBD2 (5 bases). The CDR3 runs to 15 residues. V was shortened by 6 bases and J by 0 bases, with 13 bases between the two germline ends. The germline V gene has CDR1 SEHNR and CDR2 FQNEAQ (reference sequence). The CDR3, as DNA: TGTGCCAGCAGACCCGGAGGCGGTAGCACAGATACGCAGTATTTT. As protein: CASRPGGGSTDTQYF.

The CDR3 region has the DNA TGTGCCAGCAGTGAAGCCTCAGGGAAGCAGCCCCAGCATTTT. Translating gives CASSEASGKQPQHF. The chain carries TRBV2 and TRBJ1-5, with D tentatively TRBD1 (5 bases). From germline, CDR1 is SNHLY and CDR2 FYNNEI. V lost 0 bases to trimming and J lost 7 bases, with 10 bases between them. CDR3 length: 14 residues.

There are a few counts of this clone. As DNA, the CDR3 is TGTGCCAGCAGCCTTGACAGGGGGGCGTACTATGAGCAGTTCTTC. Amino acid sequence: CASSLDRGAYYEQFF. The rearrangement joins TRBV7-3 to TRBJ2-1; 9 nucleotides agree with TRBD1. This CDR3 is built from 15 residues. J was trimmed by 8 bases and V by 5 bases; bases with no gene match: 10. Germline CDR1 and CDR2: SGHTA and FQGTGA.

This rearrangement joins TRBV27 to TRBJ2-7, with 8 positions matching TRBD2. Unmatched junction bases numbered 10, after V lost 3 bases and J lost 0 bases. This CDR3 is built from 17 residues. CDR1 MNHEY and CDR2 SMNVEV come from the germline V gene (reference sequence). The CDR3 sequence is CASSFSPTTSGSYEQYF. DNA of the CDR3: TGTGCCAGCAGTTTCTCTCCAACCACTAGCGGCTCCTACGAGCAGTACTTC.

Written as DNA, the CDR3 is TGTGCCAGCAGCCAAGATCCCAGGGTGAGGGCCAAAAACATTCAGTACTTC. Translating gives CASSQDPRVRAKNIQYF. The chain couples TRBV3-1 (or the pseudogene TRBV3-2) to TRBJ2-4, with D possibly matching TRBD1 (5 bases). The CDR3 spans 17 residues. The germline gives CDR1 LGHDT, CDR2 YNNKEL (reference sequence). Trimming took off 0 bases at V and 1 base at J, with 13 bases between the two ends.

This clone was picked up a small number of times. The CDR3 DNA is TGTGCCAGCAGCCACGGGAGCTCTGGAAACACCATATATTTT. It encodes CASSHGSSGNTIYF. The chain is built from TRBV3-1 (or the pseudogene TRBV3-2) and TRBJ1-3; D is unclear. From germline, CDR1 is LGHDT and CDR2 YNNKEL (reference sequence). The CDR3 contains 14 residues. The V end was cut by 3 bases, the J end by 0 bases, with 6 bases between.

This chain connects TRBV7-8 to TRBJ2-7; tentative D call: TRBD1 (5 bases). The CDR3 covers 12 residues. Germline CDR1 SGHVS, CDR2 FQNEAQ. V lost 3 bases and J lost 6, with 9 bases in between. The CDR3 nucleotides read TGTGCCAGCAGCTTCGACCAGGGCGAGCAGTACTTC. Its translation: CASSFDQGEQYF.

About this clone itself: This CDR3 is also generated by other DNA sequences in the sample. The chain combines TRBV6-2 or TRBV6-3 with TRBJ2-1, with D uncertain. CDR3 length: 13 residues. The V and J ends lost 2 bases and 7 bases respectively, with 9 bases between them. Per the germline V gene, CDR1 is MNHEY and CDR2 is SVGEGT. CDR3 sequence: CASSYEAINEQFF. The CDR3 DNA sequence: TGTGCCAGCAGTTACGAGGCTATTAATGAGCAGTTCTTC.

The chain links TRBV4-3 to TRBJ1-6; 8 nucleotides align to TRBD1. The CDR3 spans 14 residues. The V and J ends lost 1 base and 10 bases, in that order; junction bases with no gene match: 3. Germline CDR1 reads LGHNA; CDR2 reads YSLEER. Written as DNA, the CDR3 is TGCGCCAGCAGCCAAGGGACAGGGAACTCACCCCTCCACTTT. Translating gives CASSQGTGNSPLHF.

This chain links TRBV5-1 with TRBJ1-1, with 8 positions matching TRBD1. J lost 0 bases, V lost 4 bases, and 5 bases had no gene match. The germline V gene has CDR1 SGHRS and CDR2 YFSETQ. This CDR3 spans 15 amino acids. The CDR3 DNA is TGCGCCAGCAGCAAGGGGGGACAGGTGAACACTGAAGCTTTCTTT. It codes for CASSKGGQVNTEAFF.

This sequence joins TRBV7-9 and TRBJ1-6; 7 nucleotides line up with TRBD1. From germline, CDR1 is SEHNR and CDR2 FQNEAQ (reference sequence). With 6 bases clipped from V and 7 bases from J, the junction kept 6 bases outside the gene matches. The CDR3 is 14 residues long. The CDR3 spells CASSSRDSNSPLHF. The CDR3 nucleotides are TGTGCCAGCAGTAGCCGGGACAGCAATTCACCCCTCCACTTT.